These 18 T cell receptor beta chains were all obtained from the same sample, sequenced in a study of OX40 agonist ivuxolimab in advanced cancers. TCRdb's table, derived via immunoSEQ multiplex PCR, lists solely in-frame clones and lacks some. This repertoire shows 35,000 or so clones, about four fifths found once; its top ten account for around 18%. The sequencing used CD4+ or CD8+ T cells sorted from blood, collected in a trial of the OX40 agonist ivuxolimab. Source of these receptors: an adult with an advanced solid tumor such as melanoma, head and neck, liver or kidney cancer.

The table lists this clone with a count of one. V and J are TRBV7-9 and TRBJ2-1; possible D gene TRBD1, 6 bases. The CDR3 is made up of 16 amino acids. Per germline, CDR1 SEHNR and CDR2 FQNEAQ (reference sequence). The V gene lost 5 bases and the J gene lost 0 bases, with 14 bases spanning the gap. The CDR3 DNA sequence: TGTGCCAGCAGCCCCTCGACAGGCTACTCCTACAATGAGCAGTTCTTC. As protein: CASSPSTGYSYNEQFF.

This clone came up once. The chain joins TRBV14 to TRBJ1-1; D gene uncertain. Trimming removed 1 base from V and 1 base from J, with 10 bases in between. This CDR3 is 15 amino acids long. Per germline, CDR1 SGHDN and CDR2 FVKESK. For the CDR3, the DNA is TGTGCCAGCAGCCAAGGCAAGGGTTGGAACACTGAAGCTTTCTTT. Its protein is CASSQGKGWNTEAFF.

The CDR3 DNA is TGCGCCAGCAGTTTTACAGGGTCGGCTGGCTACACCTTC. Protein sequence: CASSFTGSAGYTF. The chain links TRBV5-1 to TRBJ1-2; possible D gene TRBD1, 6 bases. CDR1 and CDR2 (germline): SGHRS, YFSETQ. CDR3 length: 13 residues. V was pared by 5 bases and J by 7 bases, with 15 bases between.

This clone was counted only a few times. The chain recombines TRBV7-8 with TRBJ1-2; perhaps TRBD1 as D (6 bases). The germline CDR1 and CDR2 sequences are SGHVS and FQNEAQ. This CDR3 is built from 15 residues. Trimming left V 1 base short and J 3 bases short, with 12 bases between. CDR3 in amino acids: CASSLGPGGDYGYTF. The CDR3 nucleotides are TGTGCCAGCAGCTTAGGGCCCGGGGGCGACTATGGCTACACCTTC. Filled out from reference TRBV7-8 and TRBJ1-2, the complete variable domain reads GAGVSQSPRYKVAKRGQDVALRCDPISGHVSLFWYQQALGQGPEFLTYFQNEAQLDKSGLPSDRFFAERPEGSVSTLKIQRTQQEDSAVYLCASSLGPGGDYGYTFGSGTRLTVV.

This chain uses TRBV11-3 with TRBJ2-7, with D unresolved. This CDR3 spans 16 amino acids. Trimming removed 2 bases from V and 2 bases from J, with 16 bases in between. Germline V gives CDR1 SGHNT, CDR2 YENEEA. The CDR3: CASSLLLLPQPYEQYF. Written as DNA, the CDR3 is TGTGCCAGCAGCTTACTTTTACTTCCACAACCCTACGAGCAGTACTTC.

This rearrangement joins TRBV5-1 to TRBJ1-2; D might be TRBD1 (5 bases). The V gene lost 4 bases and the J gene lost 0 bases, with 10 bases spanning the gap. This CDR3 has 14 amino acids. Per germline, CDR1 SGHRS and CDR2 YFSETQ. In DNA, the CDR3 is TGCGCCAGCAGCACCGGGGGATCTAACTATGGCTACACCTTC. Protein sequence: CASSTGGSNYGYTF.

The rearrangement joins TRBV5-5 to TRBJ2-5; 7 bases map to TRBD2. This CDR3 is built from 16 residues. V trimming: 1 base; J trimming: 2 bases; junction bases outside the gene matches: 8. Germline CDR1 reads SGHKS; CDR2 reads YYEKEE (reference sequence). The CDR3 DNA reads TGTGCCAGCAGCTTGACGGGCCTAGCGGCTCAAGAGACCCAGTACTTC. Amino acid sequence: CASSLTGLAAQETQYF.

The CDR3 is CASTTASGHQSSYNEQFF. CDR3 DNA sequence: TGTGCCAGCACCACCGCTAGCGGGCATCAGAGTTCCTACAATGAGCAGTTCTTC. The chain links TRBV28 to TRBJ2-1; 8 nucleotides match TRBD2. Trimming removed 7 bases from V and 1 base from J; junction bases left unmatched: 15. Germline V gene lookup returns CDR1 MDHEN and CDR2 SYDVKM. The CDR3 covers 18 residues.

The chain joins TRBV28 to TRBJ2-7; D is unresolved. The ends were cut back, 3 bases at V and 6 bases at J, with 6 bases in the middle. The CDR3 has 11 residues. Germline V CDR1 and CDR2: MDHEN, SYDVKM. This CDR3 is CASSFSFEQYF. The CDR3 DNA sequence: TGTGCCAGCAGTTTTTCGTTCGAGCAGTACTTC.

This chain links TRBV11-2 with TRBJ2-1, with 9 bases aligning to TRBD1. Germline V CDR1 and CDR2: SGHAT, FQNNGV. The V and J ends lost 0 bases and 2 bases, in that order; junction bases with no gene match: 8. The CDR3 consists of 18 residues. The CDR3 DNA reads TGTGCCAGCAGCTTAGACACACAGGGGGCCCTCACCTACAATGAGCAGTTCTTC. Translating it yields CASSLDTQGALTYNEQFF.

The chain combines TRBV28 with TRBJ2-1, with 8 bases aligning to TRBD2. Trimming took 5 bases from V and 1 from J; bases not matched to a gene: 4. CDR3 size: 15 residues. The germline V gene encodes CDR1 MDHEN and CDR2 SYDVKM. CDR3 nucleotide sequence: TGTGCCAGCAGTGAACGGGAGGGATCCTACAATGAGCAGTTCTTC. Translation: CASSEREGSYNEQFF.

This sequence joins TRBV5-4 and TRBJ2-3; no reliable D call. The CDR3 loop spans 13 amino acids. Trimming removed 0 bases from V and 11 bases from J, with 13 bases in between. The germline V gene encodes CDR1 SGHNT and CDR2 YYREEE (reference sequence). The CDR3 protein is CASSLDASSEQYF. The CDR3 region has the DNA TGTGCCAGCAGCTTGGATGCGTCATCCGAGCAGTATTTT. The full variable domain, completed using reference TRBV5-4 and TRBJ2-3, is ETGVTQSPTHLIKTRGQQVTLRCSSQSGHNTVSWYQQALGQGPQFIFQYYREEENGRGNFPPRFSGLQFPNYSSELNVNALELDDSALYLCASSLDASSEQYFGPGTRLTVL.

This chain links TRBV6-5 with TRBJ1-1, with a tentative D call TRBD1 (6 bases). Germline V gene lookup returns CDR1 MNHEY and CDR2 SVGAGI. This CDR3 is built from 13 residues. Trimming stripped 2 bases from V and 4 bases from J, with 8 bases between. The CDR3 sequence: CASSYVGGTEAFF. The CDR3 bases are TGTGCCAGCAGTTACGTAGGGGGCACTGAAGCTTTCTTT.

The chain couples TRBV5-6 to TRBJ2-4, with D uncertain. Trimming cost V 3 bases and J 8 bases, with 18 bases left between them. This CDR3 has 15 residues. Germline V gene lookup returns CDR1 SGHDT and CDR2 YYEEEE. CDR3 protein: CASSSSRRGRDIQYF. CDR3 in DNA: TGTGCCAGCAGCTCAAGTCGCCGAGGAAGGGACATTCAGTACTTC.

The chain joins TRBV5-6 to TRBJ2-3, with a weak D call TRBD2 (6 bases). The germline V and J ends were trimmed by 4 bases and 5 bases, with 8 bases remaining between them. CDR1 and CDR2 from the germline V gene are SGHDT and YYEEEE. This CDR3 region has 12 residues. For the CDR3, the DNA is TGTGCCAGCAGCCCCGGGAGAGATACGCAGTATTTT. It codes for CASSPGRDTQYF.

The chain carries TRBV27 and TRBJ2-3; D is ambiguous. CDR1 and CDR2 (germline): MNHEY, SMNVEV (reference sequence). V was trimmed by 5 bases and J by 5 bases, leaving 8 bases between them. This CDR3 is built from 12 residues. The CDR3 DNA follows: TGTGCCAGCAGTCCCGGAGTAGATACGCAGTATTTT. Translated, it gives CASSPGVDTQYF.

V is TRBV11-1 and J is TRBJ2-7, with D possibly TRBD2 on 6 matching bases. V lost 4 bases and J 5 bases, leaving 18 bases between the germline ends. CDR1 SGHAT and CDR2 FQDESV come from the germline V gene (reference sequence). The CDR3 consists of 15 residues. CDR3 in DNA: TGTGCCAGCAGCTCGACCCTCGATTGGGAGGACGAGCAGTACTTC. Translating it yields CASSSTLDWEDEQYF.

The CDR3 protein is CASSPAGTGYGYTF. The CDR3 nucleotides read TGCGCCAGCAGTCCAGCCGGGACGGGCTATGGCTACACCTTC. This chain connects TRBV10-1 to TRBJ1-2, with a tentative D call TRBD1 (5 bases). Trimming pared 5 bases from V and 4 bases from J, leaving 14 bases between. Germline-derived CDR1 and CDR2 are WNHNN and SYGVQD (reference sequence). The CDR3 has 14 residues.